This is a list of T cell receptor beta chains from one sample in a study of technical replicates of blood from a handful of donors. Some clones are missing from TCRdb's copy, which holds only in-frame ones; the method was immunoSEQ multiplex PCR. The sample yields 15,000 to 20,000 clones, more than 75% seen once. The specimen was PBMCs. Every receptor here comes from a human donor in good health. The CDR3 runs from the conserved cysteine through the conserved F or W. A D gene is named only where the DNA matches it firmly. Clone size is given for some rows only: seen once, a few or many times, or a class if the clone is expanded.

NA	TRBJ2-7	TRBV5-1	TRBD1	TGCGCCAGCAGCTTGCCCGGGACAGCGTACGAGCAGTACTTC	CASSLPGTAYEQYF
NA	TRBJ2-1	TRBV2	NA	TGTGCCAGCAGTGTGTCAGGGAACGGGAATGAGCAGTTCTTC	CASSVSGNGNEQFF
once	TRBJ2-1	TRBV2	NA	TGTGCCAGCAGTTACGGATTCGGGAGAGCCAGTGAGCAGTTCTTC	CASSYGFGRASEQFF
NA	TRBJ2-3	TRBV27	TRBD1	TGTGCCAGCAGGGGGACAGGGACCGATACGCAGTATTTT	CASRGTGTDTQYF
once	TRBJ2-6	TRBV6-5	NA	TGTGCCAGCAGCCAGGCTTCCTCGGCCAACGTCCTGACTTTC	CASSQASSANVLTF
NA	TRBJ1-1	TRBV7-9	NA	TGTGCCAGCAGCTTAAGCCAGGGTGGTACTGAAGCTTTCTTT	CASSLSQGGTEAFF
NA	TRBJ2-7	TRBV21-1	NA	TGTGCCAGCAGCATCCCCTCACTAGCGGTTCCTAGGTACGAGCAGTACTTC	CASSIPSLAVPRYEQYF
NA	TRBJ2-7	TRBV29-1	NA	TGCAGCGTTGGAGGGGGTCTAGCGGAATACGAGCAGTACTTC	CSVGGGLAEYEQYF
NA	TRBJ2-3	TRBV21-1	NA	TGTGCCAGCAGCAAAAATGGCGGGAGATGCACAGATACGCAGTATTTT	CASSKNGGRCTDTQYF
NA	TRBJ2-1	TRBV29-1	TRBD2	TGCAGCGTTTTCCCCGGGACTAGCGGGAGTAATGAGCAGTTCTTC	CSVFPGTSGSNEQFF
NA	TRBJ2-7	TRBV5-1	NA	TGCGCCAGCAGACAGAGGGCAGGGGAAGACGAGCAGTACTTC	CASRQRAGEDEQYF
NA	TRBJ2-1	TRBV5-1	TRBD2	TGCGCCAGCAGCTTTGGTAATTGGGGACTAGGGTCCTACAATGAGCAGTTCTTC	CASSFGNWGLGSYNEQFF
NA	TRBJ2-2	TRBV5-1	NA	TGCGCCAGCAGCCCCCCCCGGTCCTTCGGCGGGGAGCTGTTTTTT	CASSPPRSFGGELFF
NA	TRBJ2-7	TRBV4-2	TRBD2	TGTGCCAGCAGCCAAGTAAGCGGGAGTGGGGACTACGAGCAGTACTTC	CASSQVSGSGDYEQYF
few	TRBJ1-4	TRBV4-1	NA	TGCGCCAGCAGCCTAACAACTAATGAAAAACTGTTTTTT	CASSLTTNEKLFF
once	TRBJ2-3	TRBV7-2	TRBD2	TGTGCCAGCAGCCTTAGCGGGAGAAGCACAGATACGCAGTATTTT	CASSLSGRSTDTQYF
NA	TRBJ2-7	TRBV18	NA	TGTGCCAGCTCCTGGGACATCTCCTACGAGCAGTACTTC	CASSWDISYEQYF
NA	TRBJ1-1	TRBV4-2	NA	TGTGCCAGCAGCCCTTCCTTAGGAGAGGCCATGAACACTGAAGCTTTCTTT	CASSPSLGEAMNTEAFF
once	TRBJ1-3	TRBV30	NA	TGTGCCTGGAGTGATAACTCTGGAAACACCATATATTTT	CAWSDNSGNTIYF
NA	TRBJ2-3	TRBV5-1	NA	TGCGCCAGCAGCTTGGAGGGGAAAAGGGCTGATACGCAGTATTTT	CASSLEGKRADTQYF
few	TRBJ2-7	TRBV2	NA	TGTGCCAGCAGTCCGCTTCGCGCCCTTGCCTACGAGCAGTACTTC	CASSPLRALAYEQYF
NA	TRBJ2-7	TRBV28	TRBD2	TGTGCCAGCCTACTAGCGGGAGTTCAAGAGCAGTACTTC	CASLLAGVQEQYF
NA	TRBJ2-2	TRBV6-1	TRBD2	TGTGCCAGCAGTGGACTAGCGGGAGACACCGGGGAGCTGTTTTTT	CASSGLAGDTGELFF
NA	TRBJ2-1	TRBV12-5	TRBD2	TGTGCTAGTGGTTTGGTACGTGGACTAGCCCTGGGTTGGAGGTTGAACAATGAGCAGTTCTTC	CASGLVRGLALGWRLNNEQFF
NA	TRBJ2-7	TRBV5-1	NA	TGCGCCAGCAGCTCTTGGGACACCTCCTACGAGCAGTACTTC	CASSSWDTSYEQYF
NA	TRBJ2-2	TRBV6-1	TRBD2	TGTGCCAGCAGTGATACTAGCGGGACCGGGGAGCTGTTTTTT	CASSDTSGTGELFF
NA	TRBJ2-3	TRBV5-1	NA	TGCGCCAGCAGCATTACTAGCACAGATACGCAGTATTTT	CASSITSTDTQYF
once	TRBJ2-7	TRBV28	NA	TGTGCCAGCGCTGGGGGACAAGGGCGGTACGAGCAGTACTTC	CASAGGQGRYEQYF
NA	TRBJ2-3	TRBV6-5	TRBD2	TGTGCCAGCAGTATGACTAGCGGGACGTCATATACGCAGTATTTT	CASSMTSGTSYTQYF
NA	TRBJ2-2	TRBV27	TRBD1	TGTGCCAGCAGTCCCGACAGGGTACCCGGGGAGCTGTTTTTT	CASSPDRVPGELFF
NA	TRBJ1-1	TRBV7-9	NA	TGTGCCAGCAGCTCCTACATAAACAGGGAGTCTGAAGCTTTCTTT	CASSSYINRESEAFF
NA	TRBJ1-2	TRBV4-1	NA	TGCGCCAGCAGCCAAGAGTCAGGAAACTATGGCTACACCTTC	CASSQESGNYGYTF
NA	TRBJ1-4	TRBV30	NA	TGTGCCTGGACAGGGATTAATGAAAAACTGTTTTTT	CAWTGINEKLFF
NA	TRBJ2-7	TRBV6-1	TRBD2	TGTGCCAGCAGTGTCTGGACTAGCGGGGATTCCTACGAGCAGTACTTC	CASSVWTSGDSYEQYF
NA	TRBJ1-3	TRBV7-8	TRBD1	TGTGCCAGCAGCTTAAAATCAGGGGGCGTCTCTGGAAACACCATATATTTT	CASSLKSGGVSGNTIYF
NA	TRBJ2-7	TRBV27	NA	TGTGCCAGCAGTTACAGGGTAGGCCACGAGCAGTACTTC	CASSYRVGHEQYF
few	TRBJ2-1	TRBV7-6	TRBD2	TGTGCCAGCAGCTCGGGACTAGCGGGGGGTGAGCAGTTCTTC	CASSSGLAGGEQFF
once	TRBJ1-5	TRBV13	TRBD1	TGTGCCAGCAGCCAAGGACAGGGTTGGAATCAGCCCCAACATTTT	CASSQGQGWNQPQHF
NA	TRBJ2-1	TRBV30	NA	TGTGCCTGGAATCGAGGGCCGGGGGAGCAGTTCTTC	CAWNRGPGEQFF
NA	TRBJ2-3	TRBV6-6	NA	TGTGCCAGCACCAGCGAGGGGGGGAGGGCAGATACGCAGTATTTT	CASTSEGGRADTQYF
NA	TRBJ2-7	TRBV18	NA	TGTGCCAGCTCACCGCCGGGAGCCTACGAGCAGTACTTC	CASSPPGAYEQYF
NA	TRBJ2-1	TRBV6-6	TRBD2	TGTGCCAGCAGAGGACTAGCGGGAGATCACAATGAGCAGTTCTTC	CASRGLAGDHNEQFF
NA	TRBJ2-7	TRBV27	TRBD2	TGTGCCAGCGGCCCTGAGGGCGGGAGGAGCGGAGGGTACTTC	CASGPEGGRSGGYF
medium-sized	TRBJ2-7	TRBV2	NA	TGTGCCAGCAGTGAAATAGCGGAATACTACGAGCAGTACTTC	CASSEIAEYYEQYF
once	TRBJ1-2	TRBV28	TRBD1	TGTGCCAGCAGCGACAGGGGATACGGCGGCTACACCTTC	CASSDRGYGGYTF
NA	TRBJ2-3	TRBV15	TRBD1	TGTGCCACCAGCCGCCCTAGGGGACAGAGGGCAGATACGCAGTATTTT	CATSRPRGQRADTQYF
once	TRBJ1-5	TRBV6-1	TRBD1	TGTGCCAGCAGAAATGGACAGGGGAATCAGCCCCAGCATTTT	CASRNGQGNQPQHF
NA	TRBJ2-7	TRBV2	NA	TGTGCCAGCCAGCAGTCCTTCCTACAGGGAACCTACGAGCAGTACTTC	CASQQSFLQGTYEQYF
NA	TRBJ2-7	TRBV11-2	NA	TGTGCCAGCAGCGGGCAGGCGTTTCTTTACGAGCAGTACTTC	CASSGQAFLYEQYF
few	TRBJ1-1	TRBV11-3	TRBD1	TGTGCCAGCAGCCTTGGGACAGGGGAGAACACTGAAGCTTTCTTT	CASSLGTGENTEAFF